The text below deals with one T cell receptor (beta chain). Many counts were recorded for this clonotype. The antigen this receptor binds is unknown. Base qualities are not at hand, and no much larger clone is one base apart. The data stem from a study of Graves' ophthalmopathy and Graves' hyperthyroidism listed by TCRdb under 2018. About the study as a whole: Peripheral blood samples were taken at the time of initial diagnosis, before any treatment was given. TCR beta repertoire signatures were used to distinguish Graves' ophthalmopathy from Graves' hyperthyroidism and to predict progression to ophthalmopathy. In total, under 150 blood samples were TCR-sequenced: 43 ophthalmopathy, roughly 80 hyperthyroidism and approximately 17 hyperthyroidism-to-ophthalmopathy patients. To explore V-J signatures that distinguish ophthalmopathy from hyperthyroidism, a discovery set of 95 to 100 patients was enrolled, made up of about 40 with ophthalmopathy and 55 to 65 with stable hyperthyroidism. An independent validation cohort comprised 18 to 20 hyperthyroidism patients and over 15 patients who later progressed from hyperthyroidism to ophthalmopathy. T-cell repertoires of thyroid tissue and blood were compared in several hyperthyroidism patients. Following sampling, methimazole starting at 30 mg daily was administered to hyperthyroidism patients, and high-dose intravenous methylprednisolone was administered to ophthalmopathy patients. For training and testing, the 100 or so patients in the discovery cohort were randomly divided in a 7:3 ratio.

TCR beta CDR3 regions were amplified from RNA transcripts for repertoire sequencing. The first round was an RT-PCR using HTBI primers with the Qiagen OneStep RT-PCR kit, and this first round was followed by a second-round multiplex PCR, then size selection and purification. Libraries were sequenced paired-end with 100 bp reads on an Illumina HiSeq2000. As for the authors' bioinformatics: Reads were processed with SOAPnuke, discarding reads with adapters, uncalled bases, mean Phred below 15, or no exact constant-primer or identifier match. COPE v1.2.5 was used to merge the high-quality paired reads. Each unique nucleotide sequence was defined as a clonotype, and clonotypes were aligned to IMGT TRB V, D and J references with MiTCR v1.1. The analysis was limited to V-J combinations with a frequency above 0.0001, which together covered around 99% of the repertoires. A TCR clonal expansion and chaos score per V-J combination was defined as the ratio of F50 clonal expansion to chaos observed in the TCRdist matrix. Welch's t-statistics and random forest were used to narrow the features down to approximately twelve V-J combinations, which were then fed into a naive Bayes classifier. Thyroid-blood repertoire similarity was quantified with the Morisita-Horn index. TCRdb trimmed public reads at Q25 via fastp, called clones via MiXCR and kept in-frame beta chains. Each entry merges the rows of one CDR3 protein and shows their most common DNA and genes. The authors' filters were not applied to this entry. This sample has about 160,000 distinct CDR3 sequences in its table, and approximately 40% of those were observed once. The top ten constitute about 5.8% of the sample.

Study-level results and caveats: In validation, the model predicted ophthalmopathy progression with about 71% sensitivity and approximately 75% specificity; about a dozen predicted patients were CT-confirmed with GO in a median of around 6 months. Most expanded thyroid clonotypes with frequency above 0.001 were also detected in blood, suggesting blood repertoires may reflect the thyroid immune response. The 13-signature model separated ophthalmopathy from stable hyperthyroidism with over 85% sensitivity and 81.08% specificity in cross-validation, and 80%/75% in the test set. No statistical method was used to set the sample size in advance, and the investigators knew which group each participant was assigned to.

The CDR3 has 14 amino acids, counting the end cysteine and phenylalanine. This entry keeps only the CDR3 DNA: 42 bases, framed from base 1. According to the germline V gene, CDR1 reads SGHRS and CDR2 reads YFSETQ. V is pared back by 0 bases and J by 1 base, with 7 bases lying between the germline termini. Ophthalmopathy patients had moderately to severely active disease, Clinical Activity Score of at least 3, NOSPECS grade of at least 4, and disease duration under 3 months. Patients were excluded if they had other autoimmune diseases, uncontrolled infections, pregnancy or lactation. Clinical symptoms, serum thyroxine, TRAb, thyroid ultrasound and orbital computed tomography formed the basis of the diagnosis. Using Ficoll-Paque density gradient centrifugation, PBMCs were isolated from 10 ml of fresh peripheral blood. Total RNA was extracted using Trizol reagent, and RNA quality was checked on an Agilent 2100 Bioanalyzer.

The specimen was peripheral blood. The chain uses TRBV5-1 and TRBJ1-1; TRBD1 is a weak D gene call, 6 bases matching. The sequence was collected from a woman in her thirties or forties with Graves' ophthalmopathy. Donor details come from another sample of the same person, matched by shared clones. The nucleotides are TGCGCCAGCAGCTTGGAGGGACAGAACACTGAAGCTTTCTTT. Translated, this is CASSLEGQNTEAFF.